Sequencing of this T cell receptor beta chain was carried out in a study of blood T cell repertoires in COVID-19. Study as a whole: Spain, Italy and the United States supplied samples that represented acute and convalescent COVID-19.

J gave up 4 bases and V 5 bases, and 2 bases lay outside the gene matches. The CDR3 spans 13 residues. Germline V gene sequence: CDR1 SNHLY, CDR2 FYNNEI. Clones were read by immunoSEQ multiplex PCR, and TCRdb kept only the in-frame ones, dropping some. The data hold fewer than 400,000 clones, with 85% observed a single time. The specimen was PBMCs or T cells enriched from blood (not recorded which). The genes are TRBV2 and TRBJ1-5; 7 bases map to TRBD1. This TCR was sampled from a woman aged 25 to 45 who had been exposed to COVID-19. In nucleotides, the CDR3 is TGTGCCAGCAGTAACAGGGGAAATCAGCCCCAGCATTTT. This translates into CASSNRGNQPQHF.